The rows below give T cell receptor beta chains drawn from one sample of a study of CD8 T cells in ankylosing spondylitis. Each CDR3 protein gets one entry after TCRdb re-called the 5' RACE reads with MiXCR. The data contain 150,000 to 200,000 distinct CDR3 sequences, approximately 18% of them seen just once; the ten biggest clones take up approximately 4.3%. Specimen: blood, either unsorted or a sorted T cell fraction (not recorded which). These receptors came from a male donor between 10 and 30 years old with ankylosing spondylitis or in good health (not recorded which). The conserved cysteine and the conserved F or W are not part of the CDR3 here. The D gene is left open where the match is weak.

cdr3_length | j_call | v_call | d_call | cdr3_aa
15 | TRBJ2-7 | TRBV20-1 | TRBD2 | SAVGPSGRVPSYEQC
13 | TRBJ2-1 | TRBV12-3/TRBV12-4 | TRBD2 | ASSLAGGKHNEQF
12 | TRBJ2-1 | TRBV27 | - | ASSPQGGYNEQF
14 | TRBJ2-1 | TRBV7-2 | - | ASSSPVSVSYNEQF
12 | TRBJ1-5 | TRBV20-1 | TRBD1 | SARDQGGNQPQH
11 | TRBJ1-3 | TRBV20-1 | - | SATQGTGNTIY
12 | TRBJ2-3 | TRBV12-3/TRBV12-4 | TRBD1 | ASSPTGSVDTQY
13 | TRBJ2-1 | TRBV18 | TRBD2 | ASSPILAVGDEQF
12 | TRBJ2-2 | TRBV11-3 | - | ASKGPWTGGELF
11 | TRBJ1-2 | TRBV5-1 | - | ASSSVTNYGYT
13 | TRBJ1-5 | TRBV4-2 | - | ASSQGGYLNQPQH
12 | TRBJ2-1 | TRBV29-1 | TRBD2 | SVQLAGESNEQF
12 | TRBJ2-5 | TRBV20-1 | - | SARDAWGQETQY
13 | TRBJ1-5 | TRBV4-3 | - | ASSQGHESNQPQH
13 | TRBJ1-1 | TRBV27 | - | ASKRGAPRNTEAF
12 | TRBJ2-1 | TRBV29-1 | - | SVEWAGSYNEQF
13 | TRBJ2-5 | TRBV5-1 | TRBD2 | ASSPGAGGQETQY
12 | TRBJ2-1 | TRBV11-3 | - | ASSLGVPLDEQF
14 | TRBJ2-3 | TRBV20-1 | TRBD2 | SARDVTSGRTDTQY
14 | TRBJ2-1 | TRBV4-1 | TRBD2 | ACSQDPGLAGGGQF
15 | TRBJ2-3 | TRBV12-3/TRBV12-4 | TRBD2 | ASSFLRWRESTDTQY
13 | TRBJ1-2 | TRBV4-1 | - | ASSRGGGYFGGYT
13 | TRBJ2-1 | TRBV20-1 | - | SATHGRGPYNEQF
12 | TRBJ2-1 | TRBV6-2/TRBV6-3 | TRBD2 | ASSYGTRDNEQF
11 | TRBJ2-3 | TRBV7-3 | - | ASSPTDGYTQY
13 | TRBJ2-1 | TRBV6-2/TRBV6-3 | TRBD1 | ASRPGQVSYNEQF
13 | TRBJ1-1 | TRBV12-3/TRBV12-4 | - | ASSFFGRMNTEAF
9 | TRBJ2-1 | TRBV29-1 | TRBD2 | SVGVGGPQF
13 | TRBJ1-3 | TRBV7-8 | - | ASSLGGSSGNTIY
13 | TRBJ2-3 | TRBV9 | TRBD1 | ASSDTGESGDTQY
13 | TRBJ1-2 | TRBV15 | - | ATSRDQDRGYGYT
13 | TRBJ2-7 | TRBV3-1 | TRBD1 | ASSQGRYTGVEQY
14 | TRBJ2-2 | TRBV7-2 | - | ASSSPGLPGTGELF
9 | TRBJ2-5 | TRBV25-1 | - | ASAMLETQY
11 | TRBJ2-7 | TRBV27 | - | ASSLSQYYEQY
13 | TRBJ1-2 | TRBV12-3/TRBV12-4 | TRBD1 | ASSAGTGGTYGYT
13 | TRBJ2-1 | TRBV7-2 | TRBD1 | ASNIPGQVKLEQF
13 | TRBJ2-2 | TRBV7-2 | - | ASSLYQGLGGELF
11 | TRBJ2-1 | TRBV12-3/TRBV12-4 | TRBD2 | ASTQTTSGEQF
9 | TRBJ2-7 | TRBV29-1 | - | SVEDDYEQY
13 | TRBJ1-2 | TRBV3-1 | - | ASSLGSHSNYGYT
12 | TRBJ1-2 | TRBV6-1 | - | ASSKGGSQSGYT
10 | TRBJ1-2 | TRBV28 | - | ASSRLRFSST
14 | TRBJ1-1 | TRBV5-1 | - | ASSLAWTSGSPEAF